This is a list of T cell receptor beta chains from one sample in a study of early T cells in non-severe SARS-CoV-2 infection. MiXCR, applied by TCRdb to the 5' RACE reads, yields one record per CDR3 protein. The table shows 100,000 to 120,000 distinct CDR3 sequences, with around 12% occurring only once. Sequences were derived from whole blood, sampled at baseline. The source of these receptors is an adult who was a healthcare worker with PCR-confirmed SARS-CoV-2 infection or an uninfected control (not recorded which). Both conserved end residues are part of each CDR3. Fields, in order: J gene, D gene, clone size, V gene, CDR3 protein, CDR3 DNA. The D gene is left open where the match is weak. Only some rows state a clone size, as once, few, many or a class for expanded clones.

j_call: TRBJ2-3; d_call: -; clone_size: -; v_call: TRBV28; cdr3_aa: CASSFATSTDTQYF; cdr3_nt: TGTGCCAGCAGTTTCGCCACTAGCACAGATACGCAGTATTTT
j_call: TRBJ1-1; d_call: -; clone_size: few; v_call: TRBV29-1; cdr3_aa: CSVNTGFTEAFF; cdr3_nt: TGCAGCGTTAATACGGGATTCACTGAAGCTTTCTTT
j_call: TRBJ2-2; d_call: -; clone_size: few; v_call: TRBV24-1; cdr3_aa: CATSDYTGELFF; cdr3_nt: TGTGCCACCAGTGATTACACCGGGGAGCTGTTTTTT
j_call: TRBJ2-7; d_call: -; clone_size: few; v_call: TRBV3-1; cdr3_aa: CASSSRITYEQYF; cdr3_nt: TGTGCCAGCAGCTCCCGGATCACCTACGAGCAGTACTTC
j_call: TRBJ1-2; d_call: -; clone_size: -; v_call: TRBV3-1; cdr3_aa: CASSQGQGMRGYTF; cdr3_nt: TGTGCCAGCAGCCAAGGCCAGGGGATGAGAGGCTACACCTTC
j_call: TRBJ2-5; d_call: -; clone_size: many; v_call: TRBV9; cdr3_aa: CASSATGDIRGQETQYF; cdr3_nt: TGTGCCAGCAGCGCGACGGGGGACATTCGAGGCCAAGAGACCCAGTACTTC
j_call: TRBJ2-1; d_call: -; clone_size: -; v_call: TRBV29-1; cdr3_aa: CSVLSGSSYNEQFF; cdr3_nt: TGCAGCGTTCTTAGCGGTAGCTCCTACAATGAGCAGTTCTTC
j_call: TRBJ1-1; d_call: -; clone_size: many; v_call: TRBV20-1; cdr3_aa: CSATPQRGPEAFF; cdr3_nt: TGCAGTGCTACACCACAAAGAGGCCCTGAAGCTTTCTTT
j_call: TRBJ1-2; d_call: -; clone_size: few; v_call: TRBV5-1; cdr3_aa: CASSPDHSGVPYGYTF; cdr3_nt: TGCGCCAGCAGCCCCGATCACTCGGGGGTCCCCTATGGCTACACCTTC
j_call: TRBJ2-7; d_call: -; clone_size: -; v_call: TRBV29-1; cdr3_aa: CSVIAADYEQYF; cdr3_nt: TGCAGCGTAATAGCGGCTGACTACGAGCAGTACTTC
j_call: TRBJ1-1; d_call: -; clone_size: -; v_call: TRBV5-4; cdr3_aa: CASSFGSSTEAFF; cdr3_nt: TGTGCCAGCAGCTTTGGCAGCTCCACTGAAGCTTTCTTT
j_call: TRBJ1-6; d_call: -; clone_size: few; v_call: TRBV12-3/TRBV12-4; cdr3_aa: CASSLMGWNSPLHF; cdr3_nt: TGTGCCAGCAGTCTGATGGGGTGGAATTCACCCCTCCACTTT
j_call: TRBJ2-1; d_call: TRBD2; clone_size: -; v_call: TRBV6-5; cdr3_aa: CASSYAAASGYNEQFF; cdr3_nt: TGTGCCAGCAGTTATGCGGCGGCTAGCGGCTACAATGAGCAGTTCTTC
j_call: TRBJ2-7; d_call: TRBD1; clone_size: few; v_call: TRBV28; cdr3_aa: CASSSTDRDSYEQYF; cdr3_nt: TGTGCCAGCAGCTCGACCGACAGGGACTCCTACGAGCAGTACTTC
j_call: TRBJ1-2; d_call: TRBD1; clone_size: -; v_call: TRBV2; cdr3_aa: CASSEVDRDGYTF; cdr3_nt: TGTGCCAGCAGTGAAGTGGACAGGGACGGCTACACCTTC
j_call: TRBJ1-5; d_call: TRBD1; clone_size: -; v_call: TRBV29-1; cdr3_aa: CSVGTGNQPQHF; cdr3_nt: TGCAGCGTTGGGACAGGGAATCAGCCCCAGCATTTT
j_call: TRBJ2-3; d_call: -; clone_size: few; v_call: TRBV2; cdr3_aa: CASSHTGLNTDTQYF; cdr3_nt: TGTGCCAGCAGTCATACAGGGTTAAACACAGATACGCAGTATTTT
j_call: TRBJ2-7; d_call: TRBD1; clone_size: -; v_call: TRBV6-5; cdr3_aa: CASSPQTGPYEQYF; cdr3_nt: TGTGCCAGCAGCCCCCAGACAGGGCCCTACGAGCAGTACTTC
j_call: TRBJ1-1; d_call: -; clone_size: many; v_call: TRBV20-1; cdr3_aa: CSAQNGQLNTEAFF; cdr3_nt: TGCAGTGCCCAGAATGGACAGTTGAACACTGAAGCTTTCTTT
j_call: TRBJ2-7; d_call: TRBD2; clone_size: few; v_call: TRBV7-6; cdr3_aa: CASSLEGGQGYEQYF; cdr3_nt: TGTGCCAGCAGCTTAGAGGGAGGGCAGGGCTACGAGCAGTACTTC
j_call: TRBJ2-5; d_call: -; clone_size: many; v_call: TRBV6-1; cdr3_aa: CASTSTAHGGTQYF; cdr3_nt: TGTGCCAGCACTTCCACAGCCCACGGCGGGACCCAGTACTTC
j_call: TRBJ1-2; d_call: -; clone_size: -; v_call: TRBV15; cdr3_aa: CATSPGDWVGYTF; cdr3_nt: TGTGCCACCTCCCCGGGGGATTGGGTCGGCTACACCTTC
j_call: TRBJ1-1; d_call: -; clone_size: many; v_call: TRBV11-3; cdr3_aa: CASSLAGPNTEAFF; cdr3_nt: TGTGCCAGCAGCTTAGCCGGGCCGAACACTGAAGCTTTCTTT
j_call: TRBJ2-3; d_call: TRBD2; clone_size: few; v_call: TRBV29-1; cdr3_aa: CSVRTSGPGGTQYF; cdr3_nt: TGCAGCGTCCGGACTAGCGGGCCTGGGGGTACGCAGTATTTT
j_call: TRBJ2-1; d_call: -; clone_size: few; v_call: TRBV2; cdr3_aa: CASSPGMSSYNEQFF; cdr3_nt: TGTGCCAGCAGCCCAGGGATGAGCTCCTACAATGAGCAGTTCTTC
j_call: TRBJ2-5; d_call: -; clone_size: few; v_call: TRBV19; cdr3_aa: CASSIDQETQYF; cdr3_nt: TGTGCCAGTAGTATCGACCAAGAGACCCAGTACTTC
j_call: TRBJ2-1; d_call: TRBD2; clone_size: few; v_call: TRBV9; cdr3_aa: CASSPTSGPYNEQFF; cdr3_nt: TGTGCCAGCAGTCCGACTAGCGGGCCCTACAATGAGCAGTTCTTC
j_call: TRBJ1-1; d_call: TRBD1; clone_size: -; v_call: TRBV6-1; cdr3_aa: CASRPQGAGRFTEAFF; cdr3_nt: TGTGCCAGCAGACCACAGGGGGCTGGCAGGTTCACTGAAGCTTTCTTT
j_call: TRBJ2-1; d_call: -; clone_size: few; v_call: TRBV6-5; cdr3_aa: CASSFDTYNEQFF; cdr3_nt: TGTGCCAGCAGTTTCGACACCTACAATGAGCAGTTCTTC
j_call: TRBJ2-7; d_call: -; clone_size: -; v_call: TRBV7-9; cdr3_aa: CASSLLQAREQYF; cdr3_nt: TGTGCCAGCAGCTTATTACAGGCCCGCGAGCAGTACTTC
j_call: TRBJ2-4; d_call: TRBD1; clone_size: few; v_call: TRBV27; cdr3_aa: CASSLGVGTGEAKNIQYF; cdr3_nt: TGTGCCAGCAGTTTAGGGGTGGGGACAGGGGAAGCCAAAAACATTCAGTACTTC
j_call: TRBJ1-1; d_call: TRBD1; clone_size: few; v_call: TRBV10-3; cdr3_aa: CAISPGQMGNTEAFF; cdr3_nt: TGTGCCATCAGCCCGGGACAGATGGGGAACACTGAAGCTTTCTTT
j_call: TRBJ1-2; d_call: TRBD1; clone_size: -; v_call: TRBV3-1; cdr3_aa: CASSQTDREDGYTF; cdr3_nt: TGTGCCAGCAGCCAAACGGACAGGGAAGATGGCTACACCTTC
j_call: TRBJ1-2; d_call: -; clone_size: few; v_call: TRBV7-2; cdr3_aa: CASSWLDNYGYTF; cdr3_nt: TGTGCCAGCAGCTGGCTAGATAACTATGGCTACACCTTC
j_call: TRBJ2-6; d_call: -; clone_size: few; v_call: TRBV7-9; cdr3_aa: CASSNHRGSSGANVLTF; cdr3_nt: TGTGCCAGCAGCAATCATAGGGGGAGCTCTGGGGCCAACGTCCTGACTTTC
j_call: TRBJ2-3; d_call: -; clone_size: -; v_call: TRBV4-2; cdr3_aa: CASSQDGQVRTDTQYF; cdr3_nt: TGTGCCAGCAGCCAAGATGGGCAGGTTCGCACAGATACGCAGTATTTT
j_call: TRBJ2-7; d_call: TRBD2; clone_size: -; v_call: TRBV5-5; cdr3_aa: CASSLISGTYEQYF; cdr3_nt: TGTGCCAGCAGCTTGATTAGCGGGACCTACGAGCAGTACTTC
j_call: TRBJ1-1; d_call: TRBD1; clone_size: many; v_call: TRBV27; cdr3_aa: CASSLSQGVDAFF; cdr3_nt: TGTGCCAGCAGTTTATCTCAGGGGGTTGACGCTTTCTTT
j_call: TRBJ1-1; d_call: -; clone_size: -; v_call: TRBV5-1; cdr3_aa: CASSLGFGGPGAFF; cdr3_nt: TGCGCCAGCAGCTTGGGATTCGGGGGACCCGGAGCTTTCTTT
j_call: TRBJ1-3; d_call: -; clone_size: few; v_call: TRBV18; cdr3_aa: CASSHRTASGNTIYF; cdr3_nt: TGTGCCAGCTCACATAGGACCGCCTCTGGAAACACCATATATTTT